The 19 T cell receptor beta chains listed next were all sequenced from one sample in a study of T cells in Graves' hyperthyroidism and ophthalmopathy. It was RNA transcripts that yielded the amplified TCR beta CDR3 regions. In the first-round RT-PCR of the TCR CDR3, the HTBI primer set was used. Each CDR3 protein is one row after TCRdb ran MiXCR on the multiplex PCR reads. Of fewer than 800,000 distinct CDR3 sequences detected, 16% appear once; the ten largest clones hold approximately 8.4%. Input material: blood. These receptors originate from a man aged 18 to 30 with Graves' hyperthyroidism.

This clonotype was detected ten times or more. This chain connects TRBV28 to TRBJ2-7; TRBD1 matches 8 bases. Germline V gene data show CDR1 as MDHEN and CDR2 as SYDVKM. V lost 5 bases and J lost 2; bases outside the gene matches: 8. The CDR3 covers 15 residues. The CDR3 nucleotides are TGTGCCAGCAGTCTGACAGGGGCTAGGACCTACGAGCAGTACTTC. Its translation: CASSLTGARTYEQYF.

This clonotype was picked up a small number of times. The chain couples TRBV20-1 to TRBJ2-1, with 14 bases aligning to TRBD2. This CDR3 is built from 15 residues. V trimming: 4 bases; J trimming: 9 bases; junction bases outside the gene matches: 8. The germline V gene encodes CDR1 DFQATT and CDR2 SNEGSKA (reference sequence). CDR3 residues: CSANLGLAGVAEQFF. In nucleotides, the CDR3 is TGCAGTGCTAACCTGGGACTAGCGGGAGTTGCTGAGCAGTTCTTC.

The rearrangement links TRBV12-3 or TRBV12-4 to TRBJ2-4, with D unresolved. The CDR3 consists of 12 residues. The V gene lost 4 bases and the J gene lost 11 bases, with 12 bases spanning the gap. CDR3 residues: CASSYDRQLQYF. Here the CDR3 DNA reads TGTGCCAGCAGTTATGACCGCCAGCTTCAGTACTTC.

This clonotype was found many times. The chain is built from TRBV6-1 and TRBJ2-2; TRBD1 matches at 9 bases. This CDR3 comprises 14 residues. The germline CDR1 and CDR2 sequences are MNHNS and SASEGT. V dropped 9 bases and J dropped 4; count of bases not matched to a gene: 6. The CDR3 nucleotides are TGTGCCAGTCCGGGACAGGGTCGCACCGGGGAGCTGTTTTTT. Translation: CASPGQGRTGELFF.

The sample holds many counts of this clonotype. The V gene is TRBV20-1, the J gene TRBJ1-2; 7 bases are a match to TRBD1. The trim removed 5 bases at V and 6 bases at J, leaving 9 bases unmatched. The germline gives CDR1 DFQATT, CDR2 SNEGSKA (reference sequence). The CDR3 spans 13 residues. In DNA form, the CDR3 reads TGCAGTGCTTGGGACTCAGGGGGAGATGGCTACACCTTC. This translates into CSAWDSGGDGYTF.

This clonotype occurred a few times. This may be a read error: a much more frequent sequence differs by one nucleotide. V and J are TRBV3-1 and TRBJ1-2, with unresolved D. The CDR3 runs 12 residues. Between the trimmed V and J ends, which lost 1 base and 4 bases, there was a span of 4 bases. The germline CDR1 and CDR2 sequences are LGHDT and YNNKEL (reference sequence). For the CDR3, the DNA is TGTGCCAGCAGCCAAGGGATCTATGGCTACACCTTC. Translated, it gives CASSQGIYGYTF.

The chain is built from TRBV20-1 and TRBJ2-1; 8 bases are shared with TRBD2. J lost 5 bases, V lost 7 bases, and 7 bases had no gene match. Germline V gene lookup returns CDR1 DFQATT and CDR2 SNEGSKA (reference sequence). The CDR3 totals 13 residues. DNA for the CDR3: TGCAGTGTTCACGCGCGGGGGGACAATGAGCAGTTCTTC. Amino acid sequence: CSVHARGDNEQFF.

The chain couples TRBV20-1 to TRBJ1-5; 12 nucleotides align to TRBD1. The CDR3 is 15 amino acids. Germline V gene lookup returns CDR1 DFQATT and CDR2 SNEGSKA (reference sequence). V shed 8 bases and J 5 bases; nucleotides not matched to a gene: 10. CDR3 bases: TGCAGTATAGGGACAGGGGGCGACGGCTATCAGCCCCAGCATTTT. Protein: CSIGTGGDGYQPQHF.

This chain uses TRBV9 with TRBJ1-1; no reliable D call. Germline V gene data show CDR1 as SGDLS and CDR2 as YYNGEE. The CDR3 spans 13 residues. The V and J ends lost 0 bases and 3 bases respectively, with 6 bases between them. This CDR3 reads CASSVGYYTEAFF. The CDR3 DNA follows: TGTGCCAGCAGCGTAGGCTACTACACTGAAGCTTTCTTT.

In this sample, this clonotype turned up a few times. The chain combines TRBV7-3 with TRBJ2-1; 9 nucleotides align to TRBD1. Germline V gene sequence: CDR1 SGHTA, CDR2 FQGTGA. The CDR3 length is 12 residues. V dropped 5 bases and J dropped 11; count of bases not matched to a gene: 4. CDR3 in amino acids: CASSPDRGKQFF. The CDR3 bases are TGTGCCAGCAGCCCGGACAGGGGTAAGCAGTTCTTC.

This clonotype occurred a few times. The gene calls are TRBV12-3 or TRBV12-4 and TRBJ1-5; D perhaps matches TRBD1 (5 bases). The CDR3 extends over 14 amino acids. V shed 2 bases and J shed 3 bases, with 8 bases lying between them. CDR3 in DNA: TGTGCCAGCAGTTTACGGGGGTACAATCAGCCCCAGCATTTT. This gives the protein CASSLRGYNQPQHF.

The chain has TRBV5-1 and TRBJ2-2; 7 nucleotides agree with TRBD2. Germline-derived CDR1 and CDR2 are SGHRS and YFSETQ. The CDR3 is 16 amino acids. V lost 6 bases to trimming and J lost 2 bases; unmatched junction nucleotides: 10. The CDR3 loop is CASNPGVAGNTGELFF. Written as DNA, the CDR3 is TGCGCCAGCAACCCCGGGGTAGCGGGTAACACCGGGGAGCTGTTTTTT.

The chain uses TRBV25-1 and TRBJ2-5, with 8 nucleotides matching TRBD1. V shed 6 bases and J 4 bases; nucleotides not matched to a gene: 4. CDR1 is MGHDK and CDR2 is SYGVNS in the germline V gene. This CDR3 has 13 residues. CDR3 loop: CASRPRGLETQYF. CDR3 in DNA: TGTGCCAGCAGACCCAGGGGGCTAGAGACCCAGTACTTC.

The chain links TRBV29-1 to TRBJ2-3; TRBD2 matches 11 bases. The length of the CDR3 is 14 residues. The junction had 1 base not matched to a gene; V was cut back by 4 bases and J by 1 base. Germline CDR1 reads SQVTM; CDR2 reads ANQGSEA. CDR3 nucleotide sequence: TGCAGCGTTGGACTAGCGGGGCGCACAGATACGCAGTATTTT. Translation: CSVGLAGRTDTQYF.

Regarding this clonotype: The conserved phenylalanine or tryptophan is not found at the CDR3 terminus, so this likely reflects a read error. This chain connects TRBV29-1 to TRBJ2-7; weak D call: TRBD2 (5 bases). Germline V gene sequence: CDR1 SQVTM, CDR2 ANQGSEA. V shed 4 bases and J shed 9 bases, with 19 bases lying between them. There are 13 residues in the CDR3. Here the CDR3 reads CSVAGRLNGVQYL. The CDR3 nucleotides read TGCAGCGTTGCTGGGCGCCTGAACGGGGTGCAGTACCTC.

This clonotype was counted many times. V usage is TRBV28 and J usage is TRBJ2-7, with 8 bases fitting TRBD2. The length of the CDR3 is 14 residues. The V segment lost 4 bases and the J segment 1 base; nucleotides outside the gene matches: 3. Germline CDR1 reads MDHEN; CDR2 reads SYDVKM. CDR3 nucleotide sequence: TGTGCCAGCAGTTCGGGACTAGTTTCCTACGAGCAGTACTTC. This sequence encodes CASSSGLVSYEQYF.

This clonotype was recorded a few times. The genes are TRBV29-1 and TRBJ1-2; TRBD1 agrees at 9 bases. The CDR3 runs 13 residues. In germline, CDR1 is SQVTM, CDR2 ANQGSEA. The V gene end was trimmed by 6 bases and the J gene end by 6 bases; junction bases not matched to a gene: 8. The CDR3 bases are TGCAGCGTCCCACAGGGGGCAGGGAATGGCTACACCTTC. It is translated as CSVPQGAGNGYTF.

The CDR3 DNA follows: TGCGCCAGCAGCCAAGATCTGGACGCATCGCGCTATGGCTACACCTTC. Translation: CASSQDLDASRYGYTF. This sequence joins TRBV4-3 and TRBJ1-2; D gene uncertain. This CDR3 region has 16 residues. CDR1 and CDR2 from the germline V gene are LGHNA and YSLEER. The V end was cut by 0 bases, the J end by 4 bases, with 15 bases between.

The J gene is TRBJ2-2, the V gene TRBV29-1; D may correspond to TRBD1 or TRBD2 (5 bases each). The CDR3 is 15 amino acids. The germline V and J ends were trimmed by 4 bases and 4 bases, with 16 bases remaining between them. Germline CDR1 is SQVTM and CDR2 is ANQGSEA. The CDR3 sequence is CSVGGWGSGTGELFF. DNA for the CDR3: TGCAGCGTTGGGGGCTGGGGGAGCGGCACCGGGGAGCTGTTTTTT.